Listed here are 3 T cell receptor beta chains from one sample, sequenced in a study of blood T cell repertoires in COVID-19. Some clones are missing from TCRdb's copy, which holds only in-frame ones; the method was immunoSEQ multiplex PCR. The data hold 150,000 to 200,000 clones, with roughly 84% observed a single time. The sequencing sample was made of PBMCs or T cells enriched from blood (not recorded which). These receptors came from a man between 65 and 85 years old who had been exposed to COVID-19.

The J gene is TRBJ1-2, the V gene TRBV7-9; maybe TRBD1 (5 bases). V was pared by 3 bases and J by 7 bases, with 12 bases between. The CDR3 sequence is 13 residues long. Per the germline V gene, CDR1 is SEHNR and CDR2 is FQNEAQ (reference sequence). The CDR3: CASSLGTGGGYTF. CDR3 in DNA: TGTGCCAGCAGCTTGGGAACGGGGGGTGGCTACACCTTC.

This clone was counted between two and nine times. The chain couples TRBV6-2 or TRBV6-3 to TRBJ2-2; maybe TRBD2 (7 bases). Germline V lookup: CDR1 MNHEY, CDR2 SVGEGT. V dropped 4 bases and J dropped 5 bases, with 20 bases sitting between them. The CDR3 totals 17 residues. The CDR3 spells CASSSPRGGGMTGELFF. CDR3 in DNA: TGTGCCAGCAGTTCCCCCCGGGGAGGGGGAATGACCGGGGAGCTGTTTTTT.

The J gene is TRBJ1-1, the V gene TRBV28; D gene uncertain. This CDR3 has 12 amino acids. Trimming stripped 2 bases from V and 10 bases from J, with 11 bases between. Germline loops: CDR1 MDHEN, CDR2 SYDVKM. This chain's CDR3 is CASSLVAAGAFF. The CDR3 bases are TGTGCCAGCAGTTTAGTAGCGGCGGGAGCTTTCTTT.